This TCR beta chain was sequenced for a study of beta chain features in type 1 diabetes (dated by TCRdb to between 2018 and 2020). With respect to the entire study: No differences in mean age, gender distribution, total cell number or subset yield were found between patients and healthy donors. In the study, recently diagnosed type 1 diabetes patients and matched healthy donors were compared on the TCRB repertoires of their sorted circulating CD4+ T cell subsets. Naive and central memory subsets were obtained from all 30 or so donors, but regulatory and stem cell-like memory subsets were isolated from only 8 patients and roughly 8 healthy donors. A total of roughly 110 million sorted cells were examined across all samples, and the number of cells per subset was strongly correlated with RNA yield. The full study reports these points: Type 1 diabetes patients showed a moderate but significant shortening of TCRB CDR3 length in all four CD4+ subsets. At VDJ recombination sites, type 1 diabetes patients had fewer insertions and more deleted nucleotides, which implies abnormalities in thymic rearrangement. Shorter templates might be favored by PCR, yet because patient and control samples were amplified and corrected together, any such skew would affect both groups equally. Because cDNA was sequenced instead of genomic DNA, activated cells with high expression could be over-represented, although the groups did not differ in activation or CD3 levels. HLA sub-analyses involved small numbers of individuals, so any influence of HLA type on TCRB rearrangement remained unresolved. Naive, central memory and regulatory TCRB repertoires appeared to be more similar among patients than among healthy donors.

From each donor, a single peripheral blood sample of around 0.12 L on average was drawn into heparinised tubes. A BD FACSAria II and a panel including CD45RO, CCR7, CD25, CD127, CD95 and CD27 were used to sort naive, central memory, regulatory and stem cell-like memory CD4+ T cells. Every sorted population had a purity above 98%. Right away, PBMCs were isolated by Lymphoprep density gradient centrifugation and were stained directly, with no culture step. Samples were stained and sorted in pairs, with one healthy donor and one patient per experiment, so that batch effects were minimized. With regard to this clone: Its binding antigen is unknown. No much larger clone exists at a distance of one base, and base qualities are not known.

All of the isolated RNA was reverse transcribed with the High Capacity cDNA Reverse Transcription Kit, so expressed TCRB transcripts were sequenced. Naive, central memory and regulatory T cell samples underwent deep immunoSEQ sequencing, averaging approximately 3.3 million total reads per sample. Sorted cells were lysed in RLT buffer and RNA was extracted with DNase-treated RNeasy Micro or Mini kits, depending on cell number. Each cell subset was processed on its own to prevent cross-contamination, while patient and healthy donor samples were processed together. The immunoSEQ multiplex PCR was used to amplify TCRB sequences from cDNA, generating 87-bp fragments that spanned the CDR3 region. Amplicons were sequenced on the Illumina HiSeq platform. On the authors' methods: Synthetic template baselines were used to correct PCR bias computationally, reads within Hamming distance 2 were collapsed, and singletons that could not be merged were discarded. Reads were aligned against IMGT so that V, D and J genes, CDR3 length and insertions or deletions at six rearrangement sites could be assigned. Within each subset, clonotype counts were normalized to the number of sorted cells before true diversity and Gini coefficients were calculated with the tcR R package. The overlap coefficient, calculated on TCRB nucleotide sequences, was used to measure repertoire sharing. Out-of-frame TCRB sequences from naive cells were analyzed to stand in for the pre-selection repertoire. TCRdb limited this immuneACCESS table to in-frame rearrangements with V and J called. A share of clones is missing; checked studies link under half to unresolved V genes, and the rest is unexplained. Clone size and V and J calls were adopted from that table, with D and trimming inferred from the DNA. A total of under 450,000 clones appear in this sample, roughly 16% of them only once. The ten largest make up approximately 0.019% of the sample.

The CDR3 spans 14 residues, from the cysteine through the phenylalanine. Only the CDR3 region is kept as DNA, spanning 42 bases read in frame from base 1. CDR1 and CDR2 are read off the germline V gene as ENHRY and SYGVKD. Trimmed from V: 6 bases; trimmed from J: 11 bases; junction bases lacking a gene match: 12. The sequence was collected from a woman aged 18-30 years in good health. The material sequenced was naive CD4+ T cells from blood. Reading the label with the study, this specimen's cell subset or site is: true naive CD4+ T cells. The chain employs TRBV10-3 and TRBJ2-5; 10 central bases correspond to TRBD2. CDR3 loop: CAIRDTSGAREQYF. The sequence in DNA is TGTGCCATCAGAGATACTAGCGGGGCCAGGGAGCAGTACTTC.